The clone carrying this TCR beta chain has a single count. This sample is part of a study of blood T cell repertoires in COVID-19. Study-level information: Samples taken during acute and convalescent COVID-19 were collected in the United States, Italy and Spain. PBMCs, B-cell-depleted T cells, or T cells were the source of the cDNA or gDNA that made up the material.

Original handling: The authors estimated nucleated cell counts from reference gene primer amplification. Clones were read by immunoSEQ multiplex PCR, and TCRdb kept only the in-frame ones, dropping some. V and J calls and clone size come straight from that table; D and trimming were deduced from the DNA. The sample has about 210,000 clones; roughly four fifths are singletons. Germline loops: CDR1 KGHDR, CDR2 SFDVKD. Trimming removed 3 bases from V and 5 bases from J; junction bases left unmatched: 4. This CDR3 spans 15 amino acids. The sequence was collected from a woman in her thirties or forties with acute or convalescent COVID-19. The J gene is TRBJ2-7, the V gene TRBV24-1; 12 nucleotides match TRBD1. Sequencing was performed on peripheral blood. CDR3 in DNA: TGTGCCACCAGTGATCCGGGACAGGGGGCTCACGAGCAGTACTTC. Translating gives CATSDPGQGAHEQYF.